The next 16 T cell receptor beta chains were all read from a single sample in a study of spatial heterogeneity in lung cancer. Using its own MiXCR run on the 5' RACE reads, TCRdb lists one record per CDR3 protein. The table lists some 4,100 distinct CDR3 sequences, roughly a quarter of them singletons. Indicated time point: sample taken at primary tumor resection. Sequencing of whole RNA from tumor, nontumor lung or frozen PBMC involved no sorting. The input for sequencing was PBMCs, taken at surgery. The receptors derive from a female donor with early-stage non-small cell lung cancer.

With respect to this clonotype: This beta chain came through as a stray read in a library set up for alpha chains, and its size says little. The V and J genes are TRBV20-1 and TRBJ2-3; 11 bases are a match to TRBD2. CDR1 DFQATT and CDR2 SNEGSKA come from the germline V gene (reference sequence). With V trimmed by 2 bases and J by 5 bases, 15 bases remained unmatched. The CDR3 is made up of 18 amino acids. The CDR3 protein is CSARSGLAGGPTQDTQYF. The CDR3 nucleotides read TGCAGTGCTAGATCAGGGCTAGCGGGAGGACCCACCCAAGATACGCAGTATTTT.

Comments on this clonotype: For a library built for alpha chains, this beta chain is a stray read; little rests on its size. This chain joins TRBV19 and TRBJ2-3; no firm D call. The CDR3 contains 11 residues. V lost 8 bases and J lost 2, with 5 bases in between. Germline CDR1 LNHDA, CDR2 SQIVND (reference sequence). The CDR3 bases are TGTGCCAGTCGTAACACAGATACGCAGTATTTT. It is translated as CASRNTDTQYF. The full variable domain, rest sourced from reference TRBV19 and TRBJ2-3, is DGGITQSPKYLFRKEGQNVTLSCEQNLNHDAMYWYRQDPGQGLRLIYYSQIVNDFQKGDIAEGYSVSREKKESFPLTVTSAQKNPTAFYLCASRNTDTQYFGPGTRLTVL.

Comments on this clonotype: This may come from a read error, since a much larger clone is one base off. This beta chain represents an off-target read in a library built for alpha chains; its size is of limited meaning. The chain employs TRBV6-4 and TRBJ2-1; 8 nucleotides align to TRBD2. Germline CDR1 and CDR2: MRHNA and SNTAGT. The CDR3 consists of 16 residues. DNA of the CDR3: TGTACCAGCAGTGACGAAAGCGGGAGCTCCTACAATGAGCAGTTCTTC. It translates to CTSSDESGSSYNEQFF.

This clonotype was counted a few times. This beta chain represents an off-target read in a library built for alpha chains; its size is of limited meaning. The chain combines TRBV20-1 with TRBJ2-1; D may match TRBD1 or TRBD2 (6 bases each). Trimming stripped 6 bases from V and 4 bases from J, with 25 bases between. This CDR3 is built from 17 residues. CDR1 is DFQATT and CDR2 is SNEGSKA in the germline V gene (reference sequence). The CDR3 nucleotides are TGCAGTGCCACGGGGGCCCCGGGGGACACAAAATACAATGAGCAGTTCTTC. This gives the protein CSATGAPGDTKYNEQFF.

There are a few counts of this clonotype. Within a library made for alpha chains, this beta chain is off target, and its count is uninformative. The gene calls are TRBV7-2 and TRBJ2-1; 12 positions agree with TRBD2. The V gene's germline CDR1 is SGHTA and CDR2 FQGNSA. V trimming: 5 bases; J trimming: 7 bases; junction bases outside the gene matches: 6. CDR3 length: 15 residues. CDR3 in amino acids: CASSPGLAGNNEQFF. CDR3 coding DNA: TGTGCCAGCAGCCCAGGACTAGCGGGAAATAATGAGCAGTTCTTC. Filled out from reference TRBV7-2 and TRBJ2-1, the complete variable domain reads GAGVSQSPSNKVTEKGKDVELRCDPISGHTALYWYRQSLGQGLEFLIYFQGNSAPDKSGLPSDRFSAERTGGSVSTLTIQRTQQEDSAVYLCASSPGLAGNNEQFFGPGTRLTVL.

This clonotype was counted a few times. For a library built for alpha chains, this beta chain is a stray read; little rests on its size. This chain joins TRBV6-1 and TRBJ2-1; 7 nucleotides match TRBD2. There are 15 residues in the CDR3. V lost 3 bases and J lost 8; bases outside the gene matches: 10. CDR1 and CDR2 (germline): MNHNS, SASEGT. In DNA, the CDR3 is TGTGCCAGCAGTGACGGATCAGCGGGGATCGATGAGCAGTTCTTC. It is translated as CASSDGSAGIDEQFF.

With respect to this clonotype: Because this beta chain is a stray read in a library intended to capture alpha chains, its abundance should not be given much weight. The rearrangement uses TRBV27 and TRBJ2-7, with a possible D match to TRBD1 (5 bases). The CDR3 totals 15 residues. Germline CDR1 MNHEY, CDR2 SMNVEV (reference sequence). V shed 4 bases and J shed 2 bases, with 15 bases lying between them. Here the CDR3 reads CASSSTGPRTYEQYF. The CDR3 coding sequence is TGTGCCAGCAGTTCAACAGGACCTAGGACCTACGAGCAGTACTTC.

About this clonotype: Found in a library prepared for alpha chains, this beta chain is an off-target read, and its abundance has little meaning. The chain's CDR3 is CASCGVGEARETQYF. The CDR3 DNA reads as TGTGCCAGCTGTGGCGTGGGAGAGGCGAGAGAGACCCAGTACTTC. This chain uses TRBV6-5 with TRBJ2-5, with D perhaps matching TRBD2 (5 bases). Trimming stripped 8 bases from V and 4 bases from J, with 20 bases between. The CDR3 is made up of 15 amino acids. Germline CDR1 reads MNHEY; CDR2 reads SVGAGI.

With regard to this clonotype: A library prepared for alpha chains yielded this beta chain as an off-target read; its size is of little meaning. The V gene is TRBV7-2, the J gene TRBJ2-7, with D perhaps TRBD2 (6 bases). The V end was cut by 4 bases, the J end by 5 bases, with 15 bases between. The V gene's germline CDR1 is SGHTA and CDR2 FQGNSA. This CDR3 contains 14 residues. The CDR3: CASSSPLGGDEQYF. Here the CDR3 DNA reads TGTGCCAGCAGCTCACCACTGGGAGGCGACGAGCAGTACTTC.

Within the sample, this clonotype is large. The size of this beta chain means little, since it is a stray read in a library made for alpha chains. The chain uses TRBV7-9 and TRBJ2-1; D might be TRBD2 (6 bases). CDR3 length: 15 residues. Germline V gene data show CDR1 as SEHNR and CDR2 as FQNEAQ (reference sequence). V lost 3 bases to trimming and J lost 3 bases, with 12 bases between them. The CDR3 loop reads CASSFGGEFYNEQFF. The CDR3 DNA follows: TGTGCCAGCAGCTTCGGGGGAGAATTCTACAATGAGCAGTTCTTC. Filled out from reference TRBV7-9 and TRBJ2-1, the complete variable domain reads DTGVSQNPRHKITKRGQNVTFRCDPISEHNRLYWYRQTLGQGPEFLTYFQNEAQLEKSRLLSDRFSAERPKGSFSTLEIQRTEQGDSAMYLCASSFGGEFYNEQFFGPGTRLTVL.

In this sample, this clonotype is medium-sized. As an off-target read in a library built for alpha chains, this beta chain has a frequency of little significance. The chain couples TRBV5-1 to TRBJ2-1; 9 bases align to TRBD2. CDR1 and CDR2 from the germline V gene are SGHRS and YFSETQ. The CDR3 has 17 amino acids. J lost 4 bases, V lost 0 bases, and 8 bases had no gene match. CDR3 protein: CASSLAREGGLYNEQFF. CDR3 coding DNA: TGCGCCAGCAGCTTGGCGCGGGAGGGGGGATTGTACAATGAGCAGTTCTTC. The full variable domain, with the rest looked up from reference TRBV5-1 and TRBJ2-1, is KAGVTQTPRYLIKTRGQQVTLSCSPISGHRSVSWYQQTPGQGLQFLFEYFSETQRNKGNFPGRFSGRQFSNSRSEMNVSTLELGDSALYLCASSLAREGGLYNEQFFGPGTRLTVL.

Notes on this clonotype: The library was designed around alpha chains, so this beta chain is a stray read whose abundance carries little weight. V gene TRBV13 combines with J gene TRBJ1-2; D remains ambiguous. Germline loops: CDR1 PRHDT, CDR2 FYEKMQ (reference sequence). The V end was cut by 3 bases, the J end by 2 bases, with 13 bases between. The CDR3 spans 15 residues. The CDR3 DNA follows: TGTGCCAGCAGCTTCTTTGGCAAATCCAACTATGGCTACACCTTC. Amino acids: CASSFFGKSNYGYTF.

Note on this clonotype: This beta chain slipped into a library made for alpha chains as a stray read, so its size is not meaningful. The chain joins TRBV29-1 to TRBJ2-5; 8 bases align to TRBD2. Trimming removed 6 bases from V and 4 bases from J; junction bases left unmatched: 13. The CDR3 consists of 15 residues. CDR1 is SQVTM and CDR2 is ANQGSEA in the germline V gene. The CDR3 spells CSVLRAGGRTETQYF. The CDR3 DNA sequence: TGCAGCGTCCTGCGGGCGGGGGGACGTACAGAGACCCAGTACTTC. Looking up the rest from reference TRBV29-1 and TRBJ2-5 gives the full variable domain: SAVISQKPSRDICQRGTSLTIQCQVDSQVTMMFWYRQQPGQSLTLIATANQGSEATYESGFVIDKFPISRPNLTFSTLTVSNMSPEDSSIYLCSVLRAGGRTETQYFGPGTRLLVL.

This clonotype was detected only a few times. This beta chain came through as a stray read in a library set up for alpha chains, and its size says little. CDR3 sequence (DNA): TGTGCCAGCAGCTTGGGGGGATTCACAGATACGCAGTATTTT. It yields the protein CASSLGGFTDTQYF. The J gene is TRBJ2-3, the V gene TRBV7-2, with a tentative D call TRBD2 (6 bases). This CDR3 contains 14 residues. Trimming left V 3 bases short and J 2 bases short, with 9 bases between. In germline, CDR1 is SGHTA, CDR2 FQGNSA.

For this clonotype: This beta chain is a stray read from a library made for alpha chains; its abundance is not meaningful. V is TRBV21-1 and J is TRBJ2-7; the table's D call, TRBD1, was not checked against the DNA. TRBV21-1 is a pseudogene locus. The CDR3 spans 16 residues. Here the CDR3 reads CASSKIPPRAGRREYF. The CDR3 DNA sequence: TGTGCCAGCAGCAAAATCCCCCCCCGGGCAGGCCGGAGGGAGTACTTC.

Note on this clonotype: This beta chain is a stray sequence in a library constructed for alpha chains; its clone size is not meaningful. The V and J genes are TRBV20-1 and TRBJ2-3; no clear D. CDR1 is DFQATT and CDR2 is SNEGSKA in the germline V gene (reference sequence). The CDR3 is 17 amino acids. With 0 bases removed from V and 3 bases from J, the gap between germline ends came to 19 bases. CDR3 sequence (DNA): TGCAGTGCTAGAGATCTTAGGGTACAAGTTGCGACAGATACGCAGTATTTT. Amino acid sequence: CSARDLRVQVATDTQYF.